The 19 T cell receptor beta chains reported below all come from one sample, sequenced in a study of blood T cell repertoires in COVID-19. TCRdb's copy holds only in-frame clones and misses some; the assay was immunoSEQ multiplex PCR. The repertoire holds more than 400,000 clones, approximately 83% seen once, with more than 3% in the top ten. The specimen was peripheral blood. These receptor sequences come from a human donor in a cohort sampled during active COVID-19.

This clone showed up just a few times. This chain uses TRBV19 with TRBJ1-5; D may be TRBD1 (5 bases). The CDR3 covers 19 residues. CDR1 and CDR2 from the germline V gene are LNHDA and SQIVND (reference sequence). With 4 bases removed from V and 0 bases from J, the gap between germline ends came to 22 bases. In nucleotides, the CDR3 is TGTGCCAGTAGTACAACAACCCGACAGAGGACCCTTAGCAATCAGCCCCAGCATTTT. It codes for CASSTTTRQRTLSNQPQHF.

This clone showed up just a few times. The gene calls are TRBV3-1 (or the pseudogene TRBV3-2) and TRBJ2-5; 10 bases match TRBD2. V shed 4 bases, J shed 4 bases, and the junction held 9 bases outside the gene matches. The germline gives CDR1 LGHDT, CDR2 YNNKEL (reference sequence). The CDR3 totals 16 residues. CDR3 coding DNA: TGTGCCAGCAGCCCCCTTGCGGCTAGCGGGAGAGAGACCCAGTACTTC. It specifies CASSPLAASGRETQYF.

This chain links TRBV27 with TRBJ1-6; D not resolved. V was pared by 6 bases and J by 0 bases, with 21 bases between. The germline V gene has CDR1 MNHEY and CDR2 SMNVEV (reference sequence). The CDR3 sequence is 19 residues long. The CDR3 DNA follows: TGTGCCAGCAGCCTCGAGCCGCGCAGTTCAGGCTCCTATAATTCACCCCTCCACTTT. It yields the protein CASSLEPRSSGSYNSPLHF.

The CDR3: CASSQDVIEGVHEQFF. The CDR3 DNA is TGTGCCAGCAGCCAAGATGTGATAGAGGGAGTCCATGAGCAGTTCTTC. The chain employs TRBV4-2 and TRBJ2-1; D is perhaps TRBD2 (5 bases). V was cut by 0 bases and J by 8 bases, with 17 bases left in between. Germline V gene lookup returns CDR1 LGHNA and CDR2 YNFKEQ. The CDR3 totals 16 residues.

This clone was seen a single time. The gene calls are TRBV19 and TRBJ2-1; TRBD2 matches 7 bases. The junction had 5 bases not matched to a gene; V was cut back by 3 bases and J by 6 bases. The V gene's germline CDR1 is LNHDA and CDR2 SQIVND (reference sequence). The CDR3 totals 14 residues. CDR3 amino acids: CASSIRTSFNEQFF. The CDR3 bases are TGTGCCAGTAGTATCAGGACTAGTTTCAATGAGCAGTTCTTC.

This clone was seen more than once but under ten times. CDR3: CASSTFGQGARNQPQHF. The CDR3, as DNA: TGTGCCAGCAGTACTTTCGGACAGGGGGCGCGAAATCAGCCCCAGCATTTT. The chain has TRBV28 and TRBJ1-5, with 11 positions matching TRBD1. J lost 4 bases, V lost 5 bases, and 10 bases had no gene match. There are 17 residues in the CDR3. CDR1 and CDR2 (germline): MDHEN, SYDVKM.

The CDR3 sequence: CASSFAGALYNEQFF. The CDR3 DNA sequence: TGTGCCAGCAGTTTCGCGGGGGCGCTCTACAATGAGCAGTTCTTC. The genes are TRBV5-6 and TRBJ2-1; the D gene is possibly TRBD2 (7 bases). The CDR3 loop spans 15 amino acids. V was pared by 5 bases and J by 3 bases, with 15 bases between. Germline CDR1 is SGHDT and CDR2 is YYEEEE.

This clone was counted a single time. The CDR3 DNA follows: TGTGCCAGCAGCGCCGAGCGGGGCTCCTACGAGCAGTACTTC. Translated, it gives CASSAERGSYEQYF. The chain has TRBV5-6 and TRBJ2-7; 7 nucleotides align to TRBD2. Germline assignment: CDR1 SGHDT and CDR2 YYEEEE. The CDR3 runs 14 residues. V lost 4 bases, J lost 0 bases, and 4 bases stayed unmatched.

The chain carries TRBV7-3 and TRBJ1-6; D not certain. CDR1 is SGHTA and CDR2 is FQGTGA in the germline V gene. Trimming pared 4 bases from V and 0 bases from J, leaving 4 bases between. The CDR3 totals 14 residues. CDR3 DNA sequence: TGTGCCAGCAGCTCCGGCTCCTATAATTCACCCCTCCACTTT. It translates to CASSSGSYNSPLHF.

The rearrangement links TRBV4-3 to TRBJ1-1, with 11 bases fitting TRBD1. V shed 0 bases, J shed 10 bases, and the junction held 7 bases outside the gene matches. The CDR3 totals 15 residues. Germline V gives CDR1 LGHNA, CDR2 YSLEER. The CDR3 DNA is TGCGCCAGCAGCCAAGAATCGGACAGGGGGCGTCTAGCTTTCTTT. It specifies CASSQESDRGRLAFF.

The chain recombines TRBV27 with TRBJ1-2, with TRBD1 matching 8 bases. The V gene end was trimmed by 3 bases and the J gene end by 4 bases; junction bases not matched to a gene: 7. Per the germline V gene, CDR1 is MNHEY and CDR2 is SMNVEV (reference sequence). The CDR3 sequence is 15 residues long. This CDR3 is CASSFDRGSSYGYTF. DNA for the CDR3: TGTGCCAGCAGTTTTGACAGGGGTTCGAGCTATGGCTACACCTTC.

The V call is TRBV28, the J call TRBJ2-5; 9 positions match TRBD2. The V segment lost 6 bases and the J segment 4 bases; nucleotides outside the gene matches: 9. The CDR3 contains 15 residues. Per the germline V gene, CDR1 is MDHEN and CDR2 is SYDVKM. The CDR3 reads CASSLAGRVGETQYF. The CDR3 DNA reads TGTGCCAGCAGCCTAGCGGGAAGAGTCGGAGAGACCCAGTACTTC.

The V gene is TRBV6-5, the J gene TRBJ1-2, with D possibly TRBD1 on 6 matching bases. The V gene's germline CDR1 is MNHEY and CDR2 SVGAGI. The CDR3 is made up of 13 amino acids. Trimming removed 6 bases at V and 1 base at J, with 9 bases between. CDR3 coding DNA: TGTGCCAGCAGACAGGGAATTAACTATGGCTACACCTTC. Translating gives CASRQGINYGYTF.

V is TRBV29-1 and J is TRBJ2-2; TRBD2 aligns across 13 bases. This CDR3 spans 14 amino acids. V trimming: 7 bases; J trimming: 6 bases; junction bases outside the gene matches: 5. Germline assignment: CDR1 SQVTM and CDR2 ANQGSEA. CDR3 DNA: TGCAGCGCACGACTAGCGGGAGGAGCCGGGGAGCTGTTTTTT. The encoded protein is CSARLAGGAGELFF.

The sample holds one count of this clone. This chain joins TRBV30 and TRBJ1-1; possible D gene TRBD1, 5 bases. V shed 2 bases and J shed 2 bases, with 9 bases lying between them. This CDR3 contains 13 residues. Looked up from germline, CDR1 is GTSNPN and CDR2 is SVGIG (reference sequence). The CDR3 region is CAWSPQDNTEAFF. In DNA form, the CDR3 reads TGTGCCTGGAGTCCACAGGATAACACTGAAGCTTTCTTT.

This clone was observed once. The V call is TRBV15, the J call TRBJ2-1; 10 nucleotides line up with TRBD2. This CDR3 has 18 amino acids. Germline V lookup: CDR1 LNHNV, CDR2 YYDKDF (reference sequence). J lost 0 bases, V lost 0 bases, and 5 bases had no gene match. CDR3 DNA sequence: TGTGCCACCAGCAGAGACAGGACTAGCGGACGCTCCTACAATGAGCAGTTCTTC. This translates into CATSRDRTSGRSYNEQFF.

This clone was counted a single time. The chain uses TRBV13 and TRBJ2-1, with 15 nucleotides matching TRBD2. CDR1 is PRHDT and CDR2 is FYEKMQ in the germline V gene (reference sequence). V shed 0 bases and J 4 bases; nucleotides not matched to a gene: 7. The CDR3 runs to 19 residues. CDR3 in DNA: TGTGCCAGCAGCTTAGGCCAGGGACTAGCGGGAGGACCTTACAATGAGCAGTTCTTC. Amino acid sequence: CASSLGQGLAGGPYNEQFF. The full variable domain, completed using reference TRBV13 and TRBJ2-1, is AAGVIQSPRHLIKEKRETATLKCYPIPRHDTVYWYQQGPGQDPQFLISFYEKMQSDKGSIPDRFSAQQFSDYHSELNMSSLELGDSALYFCASSLGQGLAGGPYNEQFFGPGTRLTVL.

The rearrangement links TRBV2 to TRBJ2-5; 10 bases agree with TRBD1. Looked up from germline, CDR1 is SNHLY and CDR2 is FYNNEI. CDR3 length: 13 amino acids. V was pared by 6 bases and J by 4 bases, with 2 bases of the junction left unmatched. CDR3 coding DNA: TGTGCCAGCAGGCGGACAGGGGGAGAGACCCAGTACTTC. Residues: CASRRTGGETQYF.

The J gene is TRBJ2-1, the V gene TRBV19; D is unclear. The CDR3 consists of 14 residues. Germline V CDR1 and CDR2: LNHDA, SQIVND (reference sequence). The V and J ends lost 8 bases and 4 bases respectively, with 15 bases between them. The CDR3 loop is CASRTQEEYNEQFF. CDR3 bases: TGTGCCAGTCGTACTCAAGAGGAGTACAATGAGCAGTTCTTC.